These 8 T cell receptor beta chains were all obtained from the same sample, sequenced in a study of CD8+CD57+ T cells in acquired aplastic anemia. Only patients with CD8+CD57+ cell expansion on flow cytometry were chosen for sequencing. CDR3 and TCR beta VDJ profiling relied on a genomic DNA template. TCRdb re-called the reads with MiXCR, one entry per CDR3 protein. The sample lists roughly 250,000 distinct CDR3 sequences; approximately 80% were seen once. The material sequenced was sorted CD4+, CD8+, or CD8+CD57+ T cells (not recorded which) from PBMCs. The receptors stem from a human donor with aplastic anemia.

On this clonotype itself: A much bigger clone sits one base away, suggesting this may be a read error. The V call is TRBV5-8, the J call TRBJ1-1; D is ambiguous. The V and J ends lost 0 bases and 1 base respectively, with 10 bases between them. Germline CDR1 SGHTS, CDR2 YDEGEE. This CDR3 is 15 amino acids long. CDR3 residues: CASSLAMAGNTEAFF. In nucleotides, the CDR3 is TGTGCCAGCAGCTTGGCTATGGCAGGGAACACTGAAGCTTTCTTT.

For this clonotype: Because the CDR3's place on the DNA is in doubt, the DNA is left out and the CDR3 is given as listed by TCRdb. V and J are TRBV9 and TRBJ1-1. Germline lookup yields CDR1 SGDLS and CDR2 YYNGEE. The CDR3 adds up to 16 amino acids, both ends counted. The chain's CDR3 is CASGGAGNIQYFEAFF.

The V gene is TRBV29-1, the J gene TRBJ1-4, with D hard to call. Germline loops: CDR1 SQVTM, CDR2 ANQGSEA. CDR3 length: 16 amino acids. Trimming stripped 3 bases from V and 5 bases from J, with 19 bases between. The CDR3, as DNA: TGCAGCGTTGAGCTAGCGGCACCCTCCTACAATGAAAAACTGTTTTTT. Its translation: CSVELAAPSYNEKLFF.

Details on this clonotype: At one of its ends the junction is not consistent with the germline gene, which may arise from a read error. This sequence joins TRBV9 and TRBJ1-5, with D hard to call. Looked up from germline, CDR1 is SGDLS and CDR2 is YYNGEE. The CDR3 sequence is 15 residues long. DNA for the CDR3: TGTGCCAGCAGCCAAGATCGATTGGAACGTCAGACCCAGCATTTT. It yields the protein CASSQDRLERQTQHF.

A note on this clonotype: The CDR3 ends on some other residue instead of the conserved phenylalanine or tryptophan, so this is likely a read error. The limits of the CDR3 on the DNA are not certain, so only TCRdb's listed CDR3 is given. This chain connects TRBV7-2 to TRBJ1-1; the tabulated D call, TRBD1, remains unverified against the DNA. Germline loops: CDR1 SGHTA, CDR2 FQGNSA. Including both end residues, the CDR3 is 15 amino acids long. This CDR3 reads CASSLHLTGTTHSYL.

In the case of this clonotype: It is unclear where the CDR3 begins or ends on the DNA, so no DNA is shown, and the CDR3 is as TCRdb lists it. V gene TRBV19 combines with J gene TRBJ2-3; the table's D call, TRBD2, was not checked against the DNA. Germline CDR1 is LNHDA and CDR2 is SQIVND (reference sequence). The CDR3 is 17 amino acids in total, end residues counted. The CDR3 is CASSIASGAYNEQFFDF.

This chain connects TRBV7-8 to TRBJ2-3; the match to TRBD1 covers 7 bases. The CDR3 is 13 residues long. Germline trimming cut 8 bases from V and 14 bases from J; bases unmatched to any gene: 16. The germline gives CDR1 SGHVS, CDR2 FQNEAQ. The CDR3 here is CASGLGGAAETYF. Written as DNA, the CDR3 is TGTGCCAGCGGGTTAGGGGGCGCAGCTGAGACGTATTTT.

The rearrangement uses TRBV19 and TRBJ1-2; a weak D match, TRBD1 (6 bases). The V and J ends lost 4 bases and 8 bases respectively, with 17 bases between them. CDR3 length: 14 residues. Germline CDR1 reads LNHDA; CDR2 reads SQIVND (reference sequence). The CDR3 nucleotides read TGTGCCAGTAGTACACAGGGTTCGGGTCGGGGCTACACCTTC. Its protein product is CASSTQGSGRGYTF.